This section outlines one T cell receptor beta chain sequence together with its context. This specimen belongs to a study of blood T cell repertoires in COVID-19. About the study: Italy, Spain and the United States were the sources of the convalescent and acute COVID-19 samples. From T cells, B-cell-depleted T cells, or PBMCs came the material, which was cDNA or gDNA.

Sequencing used immunoSEQ multiplex PCR; TCRdb keeps in-frame clones, though not all of them. The sample lists about 430,000 clones; 88% were seen once. Membership in each cohort depended on participant-reported clinical history. The CDR3 has 13 residues. With 7 bases clipped from V and 2 bases from J, the junction kept 5 bases outside the gene matches. Germline CDR1 reads SQVTM; CDR2 reads ANQGSEA. The sequencing sample was made of PBMCs or T cells enriched from blood (not recorded which). The TCR sequence derives from a woman in her 30s with acute COVID-19. The V call is TRBV29-1, the J call TRBJ1-1; the match to TRBD1 covers 9 bases. The CDR3 DNA is TGCAGCGCACAACAGGGGGCTAACACTGAAGCTTTCTTT. Protein: CSAQQGANTEAFF. The complete variable domain, with remaining parts taken from reference TRBV29-1 and TRBJ1-1, reads SAVISQKPSRDICQRGTSLTIQCQVDSQVTMMFWYRQQPGQSLTLIATANQGSEATYESGFVIDKFPISRPNLTFSTLTVSNMSPEDSSIYLCSAQQGANTEAFFGQGTRLTVV.